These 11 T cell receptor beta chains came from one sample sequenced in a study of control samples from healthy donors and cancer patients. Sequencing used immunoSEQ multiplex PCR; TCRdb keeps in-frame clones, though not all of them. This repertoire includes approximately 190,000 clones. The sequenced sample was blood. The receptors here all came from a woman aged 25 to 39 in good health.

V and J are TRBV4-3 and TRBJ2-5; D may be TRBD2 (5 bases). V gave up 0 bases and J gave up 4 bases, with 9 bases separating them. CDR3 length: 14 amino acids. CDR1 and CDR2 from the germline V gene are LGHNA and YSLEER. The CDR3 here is CASSQERGGETQYF. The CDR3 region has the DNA TGCGCCAGCAGCCAAGAGAGAGGAGGAGAGACCCAGTACTTC.

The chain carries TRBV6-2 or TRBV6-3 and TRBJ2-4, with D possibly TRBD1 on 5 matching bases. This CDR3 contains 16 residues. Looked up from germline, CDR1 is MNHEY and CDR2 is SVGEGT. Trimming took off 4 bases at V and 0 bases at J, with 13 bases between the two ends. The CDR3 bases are TGTGCCAGCAGTTCCTTTGGACACCCAGCCAAAAACATTCAGTACTTC. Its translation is CASSSFGHPAKNIQYF.

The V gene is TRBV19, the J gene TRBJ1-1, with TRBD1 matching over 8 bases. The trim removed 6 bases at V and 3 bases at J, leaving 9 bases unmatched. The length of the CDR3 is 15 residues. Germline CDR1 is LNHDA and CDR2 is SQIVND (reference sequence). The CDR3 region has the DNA TGTGCCAGTAGCCTGGACAGGGCATTTCACACTGAAGCTTTCTTT. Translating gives CASSLDRAFHTEAFF.

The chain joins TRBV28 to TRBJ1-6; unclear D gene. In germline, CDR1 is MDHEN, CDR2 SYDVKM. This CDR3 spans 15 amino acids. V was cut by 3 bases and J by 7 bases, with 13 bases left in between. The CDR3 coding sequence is TGTGCCAGCAGTTTCGGCGGCAGACTCAATTCACCCCTCCACTTT. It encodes CASSFGGRLNSPLHF.

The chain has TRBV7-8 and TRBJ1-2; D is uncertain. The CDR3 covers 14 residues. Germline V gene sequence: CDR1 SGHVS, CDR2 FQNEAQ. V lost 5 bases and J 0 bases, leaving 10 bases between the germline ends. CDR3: CASSPAYPNYGYTF. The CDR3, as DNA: TGTGCCAGCAGCCCAGCCTACCCTAACTATGGCTACACCTTC.

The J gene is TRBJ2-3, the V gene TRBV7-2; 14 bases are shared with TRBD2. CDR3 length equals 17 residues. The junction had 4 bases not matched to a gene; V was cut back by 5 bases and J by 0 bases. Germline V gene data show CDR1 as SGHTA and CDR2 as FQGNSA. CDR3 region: CASSRTSGGTSTDTQYF. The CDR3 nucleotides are TGTGCCAGCAGCCGGACTAGCGGGGGGACTAGCACAGATACGCAGTATTTT.

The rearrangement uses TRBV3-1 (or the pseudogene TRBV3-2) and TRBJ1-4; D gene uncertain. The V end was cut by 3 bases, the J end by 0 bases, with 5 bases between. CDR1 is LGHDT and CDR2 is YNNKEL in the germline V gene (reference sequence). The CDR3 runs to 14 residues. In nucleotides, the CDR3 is TGTGCCAGCAGCCACACTGCAACTAATGAAAAACTGTTTTTT. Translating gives CASSHTATNEKLFF.

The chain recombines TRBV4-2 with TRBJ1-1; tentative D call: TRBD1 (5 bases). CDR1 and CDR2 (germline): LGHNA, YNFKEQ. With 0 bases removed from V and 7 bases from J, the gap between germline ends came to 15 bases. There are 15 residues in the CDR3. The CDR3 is CASSQDRGQGREAFF. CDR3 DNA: TGTGCCAGCAGCCAAGATCGCGGGCAGGGCCGTGAAGCTTTCTTT.

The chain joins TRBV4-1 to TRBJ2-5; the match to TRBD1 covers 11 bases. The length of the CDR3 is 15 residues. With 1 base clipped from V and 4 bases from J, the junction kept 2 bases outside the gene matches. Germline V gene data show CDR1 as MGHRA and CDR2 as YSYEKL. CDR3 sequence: CASSQAGTGGETQYF. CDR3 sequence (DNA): TGCGCCAGCAGCCAAGCCGGGACAGGGGGAGAGACCCAGTACTTC.

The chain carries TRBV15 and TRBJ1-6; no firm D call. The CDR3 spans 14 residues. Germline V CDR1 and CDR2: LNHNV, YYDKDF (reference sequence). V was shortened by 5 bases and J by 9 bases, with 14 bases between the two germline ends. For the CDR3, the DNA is TGTGCCACCAGCTATGCGGGGTTGGGTTCACCCCTCCACTTT. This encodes CATSYAGLGSPLHF.

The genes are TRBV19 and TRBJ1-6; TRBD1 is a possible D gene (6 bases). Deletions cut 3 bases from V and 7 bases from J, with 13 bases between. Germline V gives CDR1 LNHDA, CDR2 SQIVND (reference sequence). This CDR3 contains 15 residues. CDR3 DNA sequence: TGTGCCAGTAGTATTTATGCCAGGGGCAATTCACCCCTCCACTTT. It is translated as CASSIYARGNSPLHF.